A selection of T cell receptor beta chains follows, all from one sample in a study of blood T cell repertoires in COVID-19. Libraries were prepared by immunoSEQ multiplex PCR; TCRdb keeps only in-frame clonotypes and omits some of them. The sample consists of about 200,000 clones, 85% to 90% of them appearing once. The sequenced material came from peripheral blood. The receptors were gathered from a woman between 50 and 59 years old with COVID-19, enrolled during active disease. The CDR3 runs from the conserved cysteine through the conserved F or W. D genes are given only for firm matches. Clone size is not always given. Where it is, it says once, few, many or a class for expanded clones.

-,TRBJ2-3,TRBV11-2,-,TGTGCCAGCAGCTATTCTAGGGGAGATACGCAGTATTTT,CASSYSRGDTQYF
-,TRBJ2-7,TRBV3-1/TRBV3-2,-,TGTGCCAGCAGCCAAGTAACCCGGACAAGCTCCTACGAGCAGTACTTC,CASSQVTRTSSYEQYF
-,TRBJ2-1,TRBV27,-,TGTGCCAGCAGAGACTTACTTGCTTACAATGAGCAGTTCTTC,CASRDLLAYNEQFF
TRBD1,TRBJ1-1,TRBV10-3,-,TGTGCCATCAGGGGACAGGGGGGAAAGAACACTGAAGCTTTCTTT,CAIRGQGGKNTEAFF
TRBD1,TRBJ2-2,TRBV18,-,TGTGCCAGCTCCCGGACAGGGGGCTTCACCGGGGAGCTGTTTTTT,CASSRTGGFTGELFF
TRBD1,TRBJ1-6,TRBV6-6,-,TGTGCCAGCAGTGGGGACAGAAGCAATTCGCCCCTCCACTTT,CASSGDRSNSPLHF
-,TRBJ1-5,TRBV10-3,-,TGTGCCACCGCCCCGGGGAGGGAAGGGCAGCCCCAGCATTTT,CATAPGREGQPQHF
TRBD2,TRBJ2-3,TRBV11-2,-,TGTGCCAGCAGCTTGGGGACTAGCGGGGGGGCCGCAGATACGCAGTATTTT,CASSLGTSGGAADTQYF
TRBD1,TRBJ1-6,TRBV30,-,TGTGCCTGGAGTTTTGGGGACAGGGGTAATTCACCCCTCCACTTT,CAWSFGDRGNSPLHF
TRBD2,TRBJ2-2,TRBV6-4,-,TGTGCCAGCAGCCGGGGGGGCGGGGGCGGGGAGCTGTTTTTT,CASSRGGGGGELFF
TRBD1,TRBJ2-5,TRBV5-1,-,TGCGCCAGCAGCCTGCGGACAGGGGCAAAGCAAGAGACCCAGTACTTC,CASSLRTGAKQETQYF
-,TRBJ2-7,TRBV9,-,TGTGCCAGCAGCACCGGTTCTGGAGGCTACGAGCAGTACTTC,CASSTGSGGYEQYF
-,TRBJ2-3,TRBV10-2,-,TGCGCCAGCAGTGAGTCAGGGGGGGGGGCAGATACGCAGTATTTT,CASSESGGGADTQYF
-,TRBJ2-2,TRBV24-1,once,TGTGCCACCAGTGGACTAGTTGCCGGGGAGCTGTTTTTT,CATSGLVAGELFF
-,TRBJ1-2,TRBV3-1/TRBV3-2,-,TGTGCCAGCAGCCAAGAGACACGGATGGGTGGCTACACCTTC,CASSQETRMGGYTF
-,TRBJ2-3,TRBV7-3,-,TGTGCCAGCAGCCCAATCCTGGGCGCAGATACGCAGTATTTT,CASSPILGADTQYF
TRBD1,TRBJ1-1,TRBV6-5,-,TGTGCCAGCAGTTACTTGACAGGGGCGAACACTGAAGCTTTCTTT,CASSYLTGANTEAFF
-,TRBJ2-5,TRBV14,few,TGTGCCAGCAGCCTCCTCGGTGTGTCCGTCGGAGAGACCCAGTACTTC,CASSLLGVSVGETQYF
-,TRBJ2-3,TRBV7-3,-,TGTGCCAGCAGCTTAGGCATAAGGGAGGATACGCAGTATTTT,CASSLGIREDTQYF
TRBD2,TRBJ2-3,TRBV27,-,TGTGCCAGCAGTTTAAGCGGGGGGTACACAGATACGCAGTATTTT,CASSLSGGYTDTQYF
-,TRBJ1-1,TRBV30,medium-sized,TGTGCCTGGGGCCCAGGATTAGGGGACACTGAAGCTTTCTTT,CAWGPGLGDTEAFF
TRBD1,TRBJ1-1,TRBV3-1/TRBV3-2,-,TGTGCCAGCAGCCCACACCGGTTTGGGACAGTAATGAACACTGAAGCTTTCTTT,CASSPHRFGTVMNTEAFF
TRBD1,TRBJ1-1,TRBV19,few,TGTGCCAGTAGTGGGCCATCTGGGACAGGGTTTAACACTGAAGCTTTCTTT,CASSGPSGTGFNTEAFF
TRBD1,TRBJ1-5,TRBV7-8,-,TGTGCCAGCAGCTTAATGGGACAGGGGGCTAGATATCAGCCCCAGCATTTT,CASSLMGQGARYQPQHF
TRBD1,TRBJ2-1,TRBV3-1/TRBV3-2,-,TGTGCCAGCAGCCAACGACAGGGGAATGAGCAGTTCTTC,CASSQRQGNEQFF
-,TRBJ2-5,TRBV2,once,TGTGCCAGCAGTGTTGGGAGGGAGACCCAGTACTTC,CASSVGRETQYF
TRBD2,TRBJ2-2,TRBV19,-,TGTGCCAGTAGGGGACTAGCGGGGGCCGGGGACACCGGGGAGCTGTTTTTT,CASRGLAGAGDTGELFF
-,TRBJ1-1,TRBV2,-,TGTGCCAGCAGGGTAGGACAAAAGGGTGAAGCTTTCTTT,CASRVGQKGEAFF
-,TRBJ1-5,TRBV5-8,-,TGTGCCAGCAGCTTGGGTCAGGGAACAAAGCATTTT,CASSLGQGTKHF
-,TRBJ1-6,TRBV14,-,TGTGCCAGCAGCCAATTACCAGGGGCTGGTTCACCCCTCCACTTT,CASSQLPGAGSPLHF
-,TRBJ1-5,TRBV20-1,-,TGCAGTGCTAGTACCCTCGCGGGAAGCAATCAGCCCCAGCATTTT,CSASTLAGSNQPQHF
-,TRBJ2-2,TRBV9,-,TGTGCCAGCACCTCTTTGGGGGGGCTGGGCGGGGAGCTGTTTTTT,CASTSLGGLGGELFF
TRBD1,TRBJ2-7,TRBV5-6,once,TGTGCCAGCAGCTTGGGGACAGGTTCGGGGGAGCAGTACTTC,CASSLGTGSGEQYF
-,TRBJ2-2,TRBV2,-,TGTGCCAGCAGTCAGGCCAGGGGACAATCCACACCCCGCACCGGGGAGCTGTTTTTT,CASSQARGQSTPRTGELFF
-,TRBJ1-1,TRBV25-1,-,TGTGCCAGCAGTGAACTGGGGCCGAACACTGAAGCTTTCTTT,CASSELGPNTEAFF
-,TRBJ1-5,TRBV3-1/TRBV3-2,-,TGTGCCAGCAGCCAAGACCTGAGGCAGCCCCAGCATTTT,CASSQDLRQPQHF
-,TRBJ1-5,TRBV28,-,TGTGCCAGCTCTAGAACTTCGGGCAATCAGCCCCAGCATTTT,CASSRTSGNQPQHF
-,TRBJ1-5,TRBV29-1,-,TGCAGCGTTGAAGAGGGGGCAGAAAGCAATCAGCCCCAGCATTTT,CSVEEGAESNQPQHF
TRBD1,TRBJ1-5,TRBV6-1,once,TGTGCCAGCAGTGAAGGGGACAGGGGACCTAATCAGCCCCAGCATTTT,CASSEGDRGPNQPQHF
TRBD2,TRBJ2-7,TRBV4-1,-,TGCGCCAGCAGCCAGATAGTTGTTGCGGGGGGAACCTACGAGCAGTACTTC,CASSQIVVAGGTYEQYF
-,TRBJ2-3,TRBV9,-,TGTGCCAGCAGCGTAAGCAGGCAGCCCACAGATACGCAGTATTTT,CASSVSRQPTDTQYF
-,TRBJ1-4,TRBV11-2,-,TGTGCCAGCAGCTTAGATGGCAAGGGAGCTGAAAAACTGTTTTTT,CASSLDGKGAEKLFF
TRBD2,TRBJ2-7,TRBV4-3,-,TGCGCCAGCAGCCAAGCCCGGCTAGCGGGCGAGCAGTACTTC,CASSQARLAGEQYF
TRBD1,TRBJ1-5,TRBV2,-,TGTGCCAGCAGTGAGATGGCAGGGGGCTCGTGGAGTCAGCCCCAGCATTTT,CASSEMAGGSWSQPQHF
-,TRBJ1-1,TRBV14,-,TGTGCCAGCAGCCTAAAACAGGGAACTGAAGCTTTCTTT,CASSLKQGTEAFF
-,TRBJ2-7,TRBV6-2/TRBV6-3,-,TGTGCCAGCAGCCGGGGGACAGCCTACGAGCAGTACTTC,CASSRGTAYEQYF
-,TRBJ2-4,TRBV9,-,TGTGCCAGCAGCGTAGTCCCCTTCGCGGGGATATCCAAAAACATTCAGTACTTC,CASSVVPFAGISKNIQYF
TRBD1,TRBJ2-2,TRBV27,once,TGTGCCAGCGACAGGGATACCGGGGAGCTGTTTTTT,CASDRDTGELFF
-,TRBJ2-1,TRBV9,-,TGTGCCAGCAGCGTAGAGGGGGACCCGTACAATGAGCAGTTCTTC,CASSVEGDPYNEQFF
TRBD1,TRBJ1-4,TRBV15,-,TGTGCCACCAGCATAGGACAGGGAGGTGAAAAACTGTTTTTT,CATSIGQGGEKLFF
TRBD1,TRBJ1-2,TRBV4-1,-,TGCGCCAGCAGCCAAGAAGGGCCCCTCTCCGGGACAGGGGCTTATGGCTACACCTTC,CASSQEGPLSGTGAYGYTF
-,TRBJ2-1,TRBV5-6,-,TGTGCCAGCAGCTTGGGGGGGCGACACAATGAGCAGTTCTTC,CASSLGGRHNEQFF
TRBD2,TRBJ2-7,TRBV10-3,-,TGTGCCTTCTTTCCACAGAGCGGGGGGGCCTCCTACGAGCAGTACTTC,CAFFPQSGGASYEQYF
-,TRBJ1-2,TRBV24-1,-,TGTGCCACCAGTGCTATTGGTGCCGTTGGCTACACCTTC,CATSAIGAVGYTF
-,TRBJ2-3,TRBV13,-,TGTGCCAGCAGCCCCCAATGGGGGCCCAGCACAGATACGCAGTATTTT,CASSPQWGPSTDTQYF
-,TRBJ1-3,TRBV5-1,once,TGCGCCAGCAGCTTGGATACGGGATACTCTGGAAACACCATATATTTT,CASSLDTGYSGNTIYF
-,TRBJ2-6,TRBV7-3,-,TGTGCCAGCAGCCCCCGGTCTGGGGCCAACGTCCTGACTTTC,CASSPRSGANVLTF
TRBD1,TRBJ2-2,TRBV28,-,TGTGCCAGTTACTACGGGACAGTCTTTTCACCCCCGATCACCGGGGAGCTGTTTTTT,CASYYGTVFSPPITGELFF